This TCR beta chain was identified in a study of cytomegalovirus exposure and HLA in healthy donors. CDR1 and CDR2 from the germline V gene are SGDLS and YYNGEE. V lost 3 bases to trimming and J lost 1 base; unmatched junction nucleotides: 5. The CDR3 length is 15 residues. This PCR relied on a set of 60 Vbeta primers and 13 Jbeta primers. Only in-frame clones appear in the TCRdb table, and some are missing; sequencing was by immunoSEQ multiplex PCR. The table has 200,000 to 300,000 clones, around four fifths seen once. The chain is built from TRBV9 and TRBJ2-3; 7 positions agree with TRBD1. The receptor was derived from a woman aged 40 to 55 in good health and CMV-seropositive. The specimen sequenced was PBMCs. CDR3 DNA sequence: TGTGCCAGCAGCGGATCCGACAGGGGCACAGATACGCAGTATTTT. It codes for CASSGSDRGTDTQYF.